The next 24 T cell receptor beta chains were all read from a single sample in a study of cytomegalovirus exposure and HLA in healthy donors. Primers included in the PCR were 60 Vbeta and 13 Jbeta primers. This table comes from immunoSEQ multiplex PCR, and its TCRdb copy is limited to in-frame clones, with some not included. The sample shows about 190,000 clones, around 75% of them seen only once. The sample was PBMCs. Receptor source: a woman in her fifties or sixties in good health and CMV-seronegative.

The chain joins TRBV5-1 to TRBJ2-3; no reliable D call. The CDR3 loop spans 14 amino acids. Germline CDR1 SGHRS, CDR2 YFSETQ. With 0 bases removed from V and 0 bases from J, the gap between germline ends came to 5 bases. The CDR3 sequence is CASSLAPSTDTQYF. The CDR3 DNA reads as TGCGCCAGCAGCTTGGCCCCTAGCACAGATACGCAGTATTTT. The whole variable domain, filled in from reference TRBV5-1 and TRBJ2-3, reads KAGVTQTPRYLIKTRGQQVTLSCSPISGHRSVSWYQQTPGQGLQFLFEYFSETQRNKGNFPGRFSGRQFSNSRSEMNVSTLELGDSALYLCASSLAPSTDTQYFGPGTRLTVL.

The gene calls are TRBV7-9 and TRBJ2-7; 7 nucleotides line up with TRBD2. The V and J ends lost 5 bases and 7 bases, in that order; junction bases with no gene match: 5. The CDR3 contains 12 residues. Germline CDR1 is SEHNR and CDR2 is FQNEAQ (reference sequence). This CDR3 reads CASSRGVGEQYF. CDR3 coding DNA: TGTGCCAGCAGCCGGGGGGTAGGGGAGCAGTACTTC.

The chain carries TRBV19 and TRBJ1-4; D unclear. CDR3 length: 14 amino acids. The germline gives CDR1 LNHDA, CDR2 SQIVND (reference sequence). The V and J ends lost 6 bases and 4 bases respectively, with 12 bases between them. The CDR3 reads CASRAVGGNEKLFF. DNA of the CDR3: TGTGCCAGTAGGGCGGTTGGCGGTAATGAAAAACTGTTTTTT. Filled out from reference TRBV19 and TRBJ1-4, the complete variable domain reads DGGITQSPKYLFRKEGQNVTLSCEQNLNHDAMYWYRQDPGQGLRLIYYSQIVNDFQKGDIAEGYSVSREKKESFPLTVTSAQKNPTAFYLCASRAVGGNEKLFFGSGTQLSVL.

This chain connects TRBV6-5 to TRBJ1-1; D not certain. The CDR3 runs to 14 residues. From germline, CDR1 is MNHEY and CDR2 SVGAGI. V lost 5 bases and J lost 3, with 13 bases in between. CDR3 sequence reads: CASSVVVEYTEAFF. The CDR3 region has the DNA TGTGCCAGCAGTGTCGTGGTGGAGTACACTGAAGCTTTCTTT.

This clone was counted a few times. The chain employs TRBV19 and TRBJ2-2, with 8 positions matching TRBD1. The ends lost 7 bases at V and 2 bases at J; junction bases unmatched: 9. In germline, CDR1 is LNHDA, CDR2 SQIVND (reference sequence). CDR3 size: 16 residues. CDR3 loop: CASKVGTGFNTGELFF. The DNA for the CDR3 is TGTGCCAGTAAGGTTGGGACAGGATTTAACACCGGGGAGCTGTTTTTT.

This clone occurred a few times. The rearrangement joins TRBV7-2 to TRBJ1-1; D remains ambiguous. Germline V gene lookup returns CDR1 SGHTA and CDR2 FQGNSA. The CDR3 covers 13 residues. The germline V and J ends were trimmed by 2 bases and 1 base, with 5 bases remaining between them. The CDR3 coding sequence is TGTGCCAGCAGCTTACGGGGGAACACTGAAGCTTTCTTT. Translation gives CASSLRGNTEAFF.

The chain couples TRBV10-1 to TRBJ1-1; 7 nucleotides agree with TRBD1. The CDR3 sequence is 20 residues long. Germline trimming cut 7 bases from V and 3 bases from J; bases unmatched to any gene: 26. Germline assignment: CDR1 WNHNN and CDR2 SYGVQD (reference sequence). The CDR3 protein is CASNCPEGQIVARVYTEAFF. Here the CDR3 DNA reads TGCGCCAGCAACTGCCCCGAGGGACAGATAGTTGCGAGGGTATACACTGAAGCTTTCTTT.

This clone was observed once. The rearrangement uses TRBV10-3 and TRBJ1-2; 7 bases align to TRBD1. The CDR3 totals 13 residues. The J segment lost 4 bases and the V segment lost 5 bases, leaving 4 bases of the junction unmatched. Germline-derived CDR1 and CDR2 are ENHRY and SYGVKD. This CDR3 reads CAISRQGFYGYTF. DNA for the CDR3: TGTGCCATCAGTCGACAGGGCTTCTATGGCTACACCTTC.

This CDR3 reads CASSLQAALGDTQYF. CDR3 DNA sequence: TGCGCCAGCAGCCTCCAAGCCGCGCTCGGGGATACGCAGTATTTT. The V gene is TRBV4-3, the J gene TRBJ2-3; D is ambiguous. Germline V CDR1 and CDR2: LGHNA, YSLEER. CDR3 length: 15 amino acids. The V and J ends lost 4 bases and 6 bases respectively, with 17 bases between them.

This chain uses TRBV2 with TRBJ1-1; D gene uncertain. V gave up 6 bases and J gave up 0 bases, with 11 bases separating them. The length of the CDR3 is 14 residues. Germline lookup yields CDR1 SNHLY and CDR2 FYNNEI. CDR3 DNA sequence: TGTGCCAGCAGCAGAAGTTCCCTGAACACTGAAGCTTTCTTT. Protein product: CASSRSSLNTEAFF.

CDR3 loop: CASSPDRGYTYGYTF. The CDR3 region has the DNA TGTGCCAGCAGCCCCGACAGGGGTTATACCTATGGCTACACCTTC. The rearrangement joins TRBV7-9 to TRBJ1-2, with 8 bases aligning to TRBD1. V shed 5 bases and J 4 bases; nucleotides not matched to a gene: 9. From germline, CDR1 is SEHNR and CDR2 FQNEAQ (reference sequence). This CDR3 has 15 residues.

The count of this clone is one. The V and J genes are TRBV19 and TRBJ1-3, with D perhaps matching TRBD1 (5 bases). Germline V gene data show CDR1 as LNHDA and CDR2 as SQIVND (reference sequence). CDR3 length equals 15 residues. V lost 3 bases and J 3 bases, leaving 12 bases between the germline ends. The CDR3 here is CASSIGRVGGNTIYF. The CDR3 nucleotides read TGTGCCAGTAGTATTGGCAGGGTAGGTGGAAACACCATATATTTT.

The V gene is TRBV2, the J gene TRBJ1-6; the D is unclear. Between the trimmed V and J ends, which lost 6 bases and 7 bases, there was a span of 4 bases. The CDR3 is made up of 11 amino acids. From germline, CDR1 is SNHLY and CDR2 FYNNEI. This chain's CDR3 is CASRSNSPLHF. CDR3 nucleotides: TGTGCCAGCAGGAGCAATTCACCCCTCCACTTT.

This clone was picked up one time. This chain joins TRBV7-6 and TRBJ2-3; 7 nucleotides align to TRBD1. This CDR3 spans 15 amino acids. The junction had 8 bases not matched to a gene; V was cut back by 2 bases and J by 6 bases. Germline V gene lookup returns CDR1 SGHVS and CDR2 FNYEAQ. CDR3: CASSLMAGGRDTQYF. Here the CDR3 DNA reads TGTGCCAGCAGCTTAATGGCAGGGGGAAGGGATACGCAGTATTTT.

The gene calls are TRBV5-1 and TRBJ2-2; a possible D gene is TRBD1 (5 bases). The germline V gene has CDR1 SGHRS and CDR2 YFSETQ. The CDR3 is made up of 15 amino acids. With 1 base removed from V and 2 bases from J, the gap between germline ends came to 9 bases. CDR3 nucleotide sequence: TGCGCCAGCAGCTTGAGGGGCGGAAACACCGGGGAGCTGTTTTTT. It translates to CASSLRGGNTGELFF.

The rearrangement uses TRBV7-2 and TRBJ2-1; D gene ambiguous. Germline lookup yields CDR1 SGHTA and CDR2 FQGNSA. The CDR3 is made up of 15 amino acids. V was clipped by 5 bases and J by 2 bases, with 13 bases between them. The CDR3 here is CASSPGLPPYNEQFF. As DNA, the CDR3 is TGTGCCAGCAGCCCGGGTCTACCTCCCTACAATGAGCAGTTCTTC.

The chain is built from TRBV9 and TRBJ1-1, with TRBD1 matching 9 bases. This CDR3 contains 19 residues. Germline V gene lookup returns CDR1 SGDLS and CDR2 YYNGEE. Germline trimming cut 4 bases from V and 7 bases from J; bases unmatched to any gene: 23. In DNA, the CDR3 is TGTGCCAGCAGCCCCACGATGAGTGGGAGGGGACAGGGCGTTGTTGAAGCTTTCTTT. Protein product: CASSPTMSGRGQGVVEAFF.

J is TRBJ2-1 and V is TRBV5-4, with 12 nucleotides matching TRBD2. Germline values: CDR1 SGHNT, CDR2 YYREEE (reference sequence). V lost 4 bases to trimming and J lost 8 bases; unmatched junction nucleotides: 13. The CDR3 loop spans 17 amino acids. CDR3 residues: CASSPSPTSGSVDEQFF. The CDR3 DNA follows: TGTGCCAGCAGCCCAAGCCCGACTAGCGGGAGTGTAGATGAGCAGTTCTTC.

This chain uses TRBV19 with TRBJ2-2; TRBD2 matches at 11 bases. There are 17 residues in the CDR3. V shed 4 bases and J 2 bases; nucleotides not matched to a gene: 6. The V gene's germline CDR1 is LNHDA and CDR2 SQIVND (reference sequence). The DNA of the CDR3 is TGTGCCAGTAGTACCCGGGGACTAGCGGAAAACACCGGGGAGCTGTTTTTT. This encodes CASSTRGLAENTGELFF.

The chain couples TRBV29-1 to TRBJ1-3; D gene uncertain. The germline CDR1 and CDR2 sequences are SQVTM and ANQGSEA. V was trimmed by 3 bases and J by 3 bases, leaving 15 bases between them. The length of the CDR3 is 15 residues. CDR3 protein: CSVETAGRGGNTIYF. CDR3 nucleotides: TGCAGCGTTGAGACGGCGGGGAGAGGTGGAAACACCATATATTTT.

The rearrangement joins TRBV5-1 to TRBJ2-3; a weak D match, TRBD1 (5 bases). Germline loops: CDR1 SGHRS, CDR2 YFSETQ. Trimming left V 1 base short and J 3 bases short, with 9 bases between. The CDR3 runs to 14 residues. The CDR3 DNA sequence: TGCGCCAGCAGCTTGAACAGGTATACAGATACGCAGTATTTT. It is translated as CASSLNRYTDTQYF.

This clone was seen more than once but under ten times. The V gene is TRBV5-1, the J gene TRBJ1-1, with D uncertain. CDR1 is SGHRS and CDR2 is YFSETQ in the germline V gene. This CDR3 spans 15 amino acids. V lost 1 base, J lost 1 base, and 11 bases lay in between. The CDR3 is CASSLMSGKNTEAFF. The CDR3 DNA sequence: TGCGCCAGCAGCTTGATGTCGGGTAAGAACACTGAAGCTTTCTTT.

The V call is TRBV29-1, the J call TRBJ1-2; perhaps TRBD1 as D (5 bases). This CDR3 has 14 amino acids. Per the germline V gene, CDR1 is SQVTM and CDR2 is ANQGSEA. The CDR3 region is CTGSLADINYGYTF. CDR3 sequence (DNA): TGCACAGGGTCGTTGGCAGATATTAACTATGGCTACACCTTC. Full variable domain (remainder filled in from reference TRBV29-1 and TRBJ1-2): SAVISQKPSRDICQRGTSLTIQCQVDSQVTMMFWYRQQPGQSLTLIATANQGSEATYESGFVIDKFPISRPNLTFSTLTVSNMSPEDSSIYLCTGSLADINYGYTFGSGTRLTVV.

This chain joins TRBV4-1 and TRBJ2-3; 8 bases map to TRBD2. Trimming at V came to 2 bases and at J to 2 bases, leaving 9 bases not matched to a gene. The length of the CDR3 is 17 residues. Germline assignment: CDR1 MGHRA and CDR2 YSYEKL. CDR3 loop: CASSQSSIAGNTDTQYF. CDR3 nucleotides: TGCGCCAGCAGCCAAAGTTCGATAGCGGGGAACACAGATACGCAGTATTTT.